This entry lists 26 T cell receptor beta chains sequenced from one sample in a study of graft-versus-host responses after intestinal transplantation. Data came from immunoSEQ multiplex PCR; TCRdb stores just in-frame clones and leaves some out. The top ten hold 0.4% to 0.55% of the sample, which has roughly 120,000 clones, roughly 93% seen once. These receptors lack a known antigen. Sequencing was performed on unstimulated CD8+ T cells sorted from spleen or lymph node cells, taken before intestinal transplant. These receptors all come from a human donor who received an intestinal transplant.

The V gene is TRBV19, the J gene TRBJ1-5, with 7 bases that match TRBD1. In germline, CDR1 is LNHDA, CDR2 SQIVND (reference sequence). V dropped 5 bases and J dropped 6; count of bases not matched to a gene: 7. CDR3 length equals 14 residues. CDR3: CASSWVGGGQPQHF. CDR3 sequence (DNA): TGTGCCAGTAGTTGGGTAGGGGGCGGTCAGCCCCAGCATTTT. The whole variable domain, remainder taken from reference TRBV19 and TRBJ1-5, is DGGITQSPKYLFRKEGQNVTLSCEQNLNHDAMYWYRQDPGQGLRLIYYSQIVNDFQKGDIAEGYSVSREKKESFPLTVTSAQKNPTAFYLCASSWVGGGQPQHFGDGTRLSIL.

The rearrangement uses TRBV10-1 and TRBJ2-3, with 10 nucleotides matching TRBD2. The ends lost 0 bases at V and 6 bases at J; junction bases unmatched: 3. The CDR3 consists of 15 residues. Germline V gives CDR1 WNHNN, CDR2 SYGVQD (reference sequence). CDR3 DNA: TGCGCCAGCAGTGAGTCGGGACTAGCGTTGGATACGCAGTATTTT. Protein sequence: CASSESGLALDTQYF.

The CDR3 is CASSTGRPGELFF. CDR3 sequence (DNA): TGTGCCAGTAGTACCGGACGACCCGGGGAGCTGTTTTTT. This rearrangement joins TRBV19 to TRBJ2-2; D is unresolved. The CDR3 is 13 residues long. The germline V and J ends were trimmed by 4 bases and 6 bases, with 9 bases remaining between them. Germline CDR1 is LNHDA and CDR2 is SQIVND (reference sequence). Full variable domain (remainder filled in from reference TRBV19 and TRBJ2-2): DGGITQSPKYLFRKEGQNVTLSCEQNLNHDAMYWYRQDPGQGLRLIYYSQIVNDFQKGDIAEGYSVSREKKESFPLTVTSAQKNPTAFYLCASSTGRPGELFFGEGSRLTVL.

The chain uses TRBV15 and TRBJ1-2; D remains unclear. Trimming cost V 0 bases and J 2 bases, with 4 bases left between them. This CDR3 has 13 residues. Germline CDR1 reads LNHNV; CDR2 reads YYDKDF (reference sequence). The CDR3 is CATSREGNYGYTF. The CDR3 DNA reads as TGTGCCACCAGCAGAGAAGGGAACTATGGCTACACCTTC.

This chain joins TRBV7-9 and TRBJ1-5, with 9 bases matching TRBD1. The CDR3 runs to 14 residues. The V gene's germline CDR1 is SEHNR and CDR2 FQNEAQ (reference sequence). With V trimmed by 5 bases and J by 4 bases, 3 bases remained unmatched. CDR3 nucleotides: TGTGCCAGCAGCCGGACAGGGGCTAATCAGCCCCAGCATTTT. Translation gives CASSRTGANQPQHF.

This clone has just one count. The chain recombines TRBV5-6 with TRBJ1-2; D call uncertain. From germline, CDR1 is SGHDT and CDR2 YYEEEE. Trimming removed 2 bases from V and 0 bases from J, with 5 bases in between. The CDR3 contains 13 residues. CDR3 coding DNA: TGTGCCAGCAGCTTACAAGCTAACTATGGCTACACCTTC. Translating gives CASSLQANYGYTF.

V usage is TRBV27 and J usage is TRBJ1-5, with TRBD1 as a possible D gene (5 bases). Germline CDR1 and CDR2: MNHEY and SMNVEV (reference sequence). This CDR3 contains 14 residues. Trimming removed 0 bases at V and 6 bases at J, with 9 bases between. In DNA, the CDR3 is TGTGCCAGCAGTTTATCCCGGGGCGTTCAGCCCCAGCATTTT. It yields the protein CASSLSRGVQPQHF.

This clone was picked up one time. The rearrangement uses TRBV27 and TRBJ2-3, with 7 bases aligning to TRBD1. The CDR3 consists of 14 residues. Germline V lookup: CDR1 MNHEY, CDR2 SMNVEV (reference sequence). After removal of 4 bases from V and 1 base from J, the junction contained 2 bases not matched to a gene. CDR3: CASSYRGRTDTQYF. Here the CDR3 DNA reads TGTGCCAGCAGTTACAGGGGTCGCACAGATACGCAGTATTTT.

The chain uses TRBV2 and TRBJ2-7, with a weak D call TRBD2 (5 bases). With 0 bases removed from V and 3 bases from J, the gap between germline ends came to 15 bases. Germline V gene lookup returns CDR1 SNHLY and CDR2 FYNNEI. The CDR3 covers 16 residues. The CDR3 DNA is TGTGCCAGCAGTGAAGCGCACGCCAGCGGACGCTACGAGCAGTACTTC. Its translation: CASSEAHASGRYEQYF.

The chain carries TRBV5-4 and TRBJ2-7; perhaps D is TRBD1 or TRBD2 (5 bases each). Trimming removed 0 bases from V and 2 bases from J, with 12 bases in between. The CDR3 spans 15 residues. Per germline, CDR1 SGHNT and CDR2 YYREEE (reference sequence). The CDR3 is CASSLGGLQPYEQYF. The CDR3 DNA sequence: TGTGCCAGCAGCTTGGGGGGGTTACAGCCCTACGAGCAGTACTTC.

The chain is built from TRBV28 and TRBJ2-5; a weak D match, TRBD2 (6 bases). The germline CDR1 and CDR2 sequences are MDHEN and SYDVKM. The CDR3 is 12 amino acids. The V gene lost 3 bases and the J gene lost 4 bases, with 6 bases spanning the gap. CDR3 protein: CASSFGGETQYF. The CDR3 DNA sequence: TGTGCCAGCAGTTTCGGGGGAGAGACCCAGTACTTC.

J is TRBJ2-3 and V is TRBV25-1; possibly TRBD2 for D (5 bases). CDR3 length: 14 residues. V dropped 7 bases and J dropped 3 bases, with 14 bases sitting between them. Germline V gene sequence: CDR1 MGHDK, CDR2 SYGVNS. The CDR3 coding sequence is TGTGCCAGCACTTGTGAGGGAGTAACAGATACGCAGTATTTT. Amino acids: CASTCEGVTDTQYF.

V usage is TRBV27 and J usage is TRBJ2-1, with 7 positions matching TRBD2. V lost 5 bases and J lost 4; bases outside the gene matches: 5. There are 14 residues in the CDR3. Germline V gives CDR1 MNHEY, CDR2 SMNVEV (reference sequence). CDR3 DNA: TGTGCCAGCAGTACTAGCGCCCCTTACAATGAGCAGTTCTTC. Its protein product is CASSTSAPYNEQFF.

The rearrangement links TRBV11-2 to TRBJ2-2, with unresolved D. This CDR3 spans 11 amino acids. Trimming removed 5 bases at V and 8 bases at J, with 6 bases between. Germline CDR1 SGHAT, CDR2 FQNNGV. This CDR3 reads CASSATGELFF. The CDR3 DNA reads as TGTGCCAGCAGCGCGACAGGGGAGCTGTTTTTT.

The chain is built from TRBV5-6 and TRBJ2-1; the match to TRBD2 covers 8 bases. Germline V gene data show CDR1 as SGHDT and CDR2 as YYEEEE. This CDR3 region has 15 residues. Trimming cost V 7 bases and J 0 bases; bases outside gene matches: 6. The CDR3 DNA reads as TGTGCCAGCGGACCAAGCGGGGGCTCCTACAATGAGCAGTTCTTC. The encoded protein is CASGPSGGSYNEQFF.

This chain uses TRBV28 with TRBJ2-5; a possible D gene is TRBD1 (5 bases). The germline V and J ends were trimmed by 3 bases and 5 bases, with 19 bases remaining between them. The CDR3 is 16 amino acids. Germline V gene lookup returns CDR1 MDHEN and CDR2 SYDVKM. As DNA, the CDR3 is TGTGCCAGCAGTTTGACGGCAGGGTTGATGTCGGAGACCCAGTACTTC. The encoded protein is CASSLTAGLMSETQYF. Full variable domain (outside the CDR3, taken from reference TRBV28 and TRBJ2-5): DVKVTQSSRYLVKRTGEKVFLECVQDMDHENMFWYRQDPGLGLRLIYFSYDVKMKEKGDIPEGYSVSREKKERFSLILESASTNQTSMYLCASSLTAGLMSETQYFGPGTRLLVL.

V is TRBV27 and J is TRBJ2-7, with TRBD1 matching over 8 bases. Germline-derived CDR1 and CDR2 are MNHEY and SMNVEV (reference sequence). The CDR3 length is 15 residues. The trim removed 5 bases at V and 5 bases at J, leaving 11 bases unmatched. CDR3 sequence: CASSPTETGDHEQYF. In DNA form, the CDR3 reads TGTGCCAGCAGTCCTACCGAGACAGGGGACCACGAGCAGTACTTC.

The gene calls are TRBV5-6 and TRBJ1-2; no firm D call. V was shortened by 2 bases and J by 3 bases, with 5 bases between the two germline ends. Per the germline V gene, CDR1 is SGHDT and CDR2 is YYEEEE. The CDR3 runs 12 residues. Written as DNA, the CDR3 is TGTGCCAGCAGCTTAAGCCACTATGGCTACACCTTC. Its protein is CASSLSHYGYTF.

This clone was counted between two and nine times. The chain carries TRBV28 and TRBJ2-7; no clear D. Between the trimmed V and J ends, which lost 5 bases and 11 bases, there was a span of 16 bases. The CDR3 is made up of 12 amino acids. Germline V gene lookup returns CDR1 MDHEN and CDR2 SYDVKM. CDR3 region: CASSPSLAMKYF. DNA of the CDR3: TGTGCCAGCAGTCCTTCCTTAGCCATGAAGTACTTC.

V and J are TRBV2 and TRBJ2-7; D possibly corresponds to TRBD2 (5 bases). The CDR3 extends over 15 amino acids. Trimming shortened V by 0 bases and J by 4 bases, and 13 bases separated the two germline ends. CDR1 is SNHLY, CDR2 FYNNEI, per germline. The CDR3 sequence: CASSEATGKGYEQYF. The CDR3 DNA reads TGTGCCAGCAGTGAAGCAACGGGAAAAGGGTACGAGCAGTACTTC. Using reference TRBV2 and TRBJ2-7 for the parts outside the CDR3, the full variable domain is EPEVTQTPSHQVTQMGQEVILRCVPISNHLYFYWYRQILGQKVEFLVSFYNNEISEKSEIFDDQFSVERPDGSNFTLKIRSTKLEDSAMYFCASSEATGKGYEQYFGPGTRLTVT.

The CDR3 protein is CSVTLGGPGELFF. The CDR3 nucleotides read TGCAGCGTCACGCTTGGGGGGCCCGGGGAGCTGTTTTTT. The chain has TRBV29-1 and TRBJ2-2; perhaps D is TRBD1 or TRBD2 (6 bases each). Between the trimmed V and J ends, which lost 6 bases and 6 bases, there was a span of 14 bases. Germline V gives CDR1 SQVTM, CDR2 ANQGSEA. The CDR3 has 13 residues.

The chain links TRBV4-1 to TRBJ1-5; D is undetermined. Germline CDR1 MGHRA, CDR2 YSYEKL. The CDR3 has 13 residues. V was cut by 4 bases and J by 4 bases, with 8 bases left in between. In nucleotides, the CDR3 is TGCGCCAGCAGCCTGGGTCCTAATCAGCCCCAGCATTTT. This sequence encodes CASSLGPNQPQHF.

The chain is built from TRBV7-2 and TRBJ2-7, with D uncertain. This CDR3 has 10 residues. V gave up 5 bases and J gave up 6 bases, with 5 bases separating them. Looked up from germline, CDR1 is SGHTA and CDR2 is FQGNSA. CDR3 amino acids: CASSLGEQYF. For the CDR3, the DNA is TGTGCCAGCAGCCTTGGCGAGCAGTACTTC.

J is TRBJ2-2 and V is TRBV13; D is ambiguous. The CDR3 covers 16 residues. Germline CDR1 and CDR2: PRHDT and FYEKMQ (reference sequence). Trimming took 5 bases from V and 6 from J, leaving 19 bases between them. For the CDR3, the DNA is TGTGCCAGCAGCCCCGCCCCGAACCTCAAGCCCGGGGAGCTGTTTTTT. Its protein product is CASSPAPNLKPGELFF. Full variable domain (missing parts from reference TRBV13 and TRBJ2-2): AAGVIQSPRHLIKEKRETATLKCYPIPRHDTVYWYQQGPGQDPQFLISFYEKMQSDKGSIPDRFSAQQFSDYHSELNMSSLELGDSALYFCASSPAPNLKPGELFFGEGSRLTVL.

This chain links TRBV7-9 with TRBJ2-3; D is undetermined. V lost 8 bases and J 1 base, leaving 13 bases between the germline ends. This CDR3 is 14 amino acids long. Germline values: CDR1 SEHNR, CDR2 FQNEAQ (reference sequence). CDR3 nucleotides: TGTGCCAGCTCGTTAGGCTGGGGCACAGATACGCAGTATTTT. It is translated as CASSLGWGTDTQYF.

In the case of this clone: An end of the junction does not agree with germline; a read error may underlie this. The chain recombines TRBV5-1 with TRBJ1-1, with D uncertain. There are 13 residues in the CDR3. Germline CDR1 and CDR2: SGHRS and YFSETQ. CDR3 DNA sequence: TGCGTCAGCAGCTTAATAGAGAACACTGAAGCTTTCTTT. Amino acids: CVSSLIENTEAFF.